The present entry profiles one TCR beta chain with its context. Its antigen is undetermined. The entry originates in a study of cytomegalovirus exposure and HLA in healthy donors. The PCR contained 60 Vbeta and 13 Jbeta primers. Profiling relied on immunoSEQ multiplex PCR, and the TCRdb table lists in-frame clones only, not all of them. The sample carries about 180,000 clones, over 75% recorded once. The study, taken as a whole, reports: An Asian-associated ancestry cluster reportedly showed fewer N-insertions than the roughly 700-donor mean in a later analysis. Later analysis identified about 17,000 TCR beta sequences associated with HLA alleles, using a false discovery rate threshold of 0.05. A later analysis found TCR association rates differed by HLA locus, highest for DRB1 and lowest for HLA-C.

The clonotype was recovered from a woman in her 50s in good health and CMV-seronegative. Sequenced sample: PBMCs.

CDR3: CASSQARDRRTYEQYF. In DNA form, the CDR3 reads TGTGCCAGCAGCCAAGCCCGGGACAGGAGAACCTACGAGCAGTACTTC. The chain carries TRBV13 and TRBJ2-7; 8 positions match TRBD1. Unmatched junction bases numbered 11, after V lost 5 bases and J lost 2 bases. CDR1 PRHDT and CDR2 FYEKMQ come from the germline V gene (reference sequence). The CDR3 has 16 residues.